Detailed here is one T cell receptor (beta chain). Repertoires were generated with immunoSEQ multiplex PCR, while TCRdb's copy carries only in-frame clones and drops some. The sample lists over 9,000 clones; 75% to 95% were seen once. The sample comes from a study of technical replicates of blood from a handful of donors. The specimen was PBMCs. This sequence originates from a human donor in good health.

CDR3 loop: CASGLDEQFF. CDR3 sequence (DNA): TGTGCCAGCGGACTGGATGAGCAGTTCTTC. The chain joins TRBV7-9 to TRBJ2-1; tentative D call: TRBD2 (5 bases). The CDR3 covers 10 residues. CDR1 and CDR2 (germline): SEHNR, FQNEAQ (reference sequence). V dropped 8 bases and J dropped 8 bases, with 7 bases sitting between them.